The rows below give T cell receptor beta chains drawn from one sample of a study of T cells in Graves' hyperthyroidism and ophthalmopathy. TCRdb reanalysed the multiplex PCR reads using MiXCR and keeps one entry per CDR3 protein. The table includes approximately 430,000 distinct CDR3 sequences, approximately 14% detected once. Input material: blood. The source of these receptors is a woman younger than 35 with Graves' hyperthyroidism. The conserved cysteine and the conserved F or W are not part of the CDR3 here.

CDR3 protein: ASSEDSEETQY
V gene: TRBV2

CDR3 protein: ASSEGGKHGYT
V gene: TRBV6-1

CDR3 protein: ASSDRSKVAGGYNEQF
V gene: TRBV12-3/TRBV12-4

CDR3 protein: ASSITVPGQLQETQY
V gene: TRBV19

CDR3 protein: ASSGGGGSQPQH
V gene: TRBV9

CDR3 protein: AIRAVNEQF
V gene: TRBV10-3

CDR3 protein: ASSPDPLELAGGTRNEQF
V gene: TRBV18

CDR3 protein: ASSISGTGGFAF
V gene: TRBV19

CDR3 protein: ASSLENGQPYEQY
V gene: TRBV11-3

CDR3 protein: ASSPVPSSYNEQF
V gene: TRBV18

CDR3 protein: ASSLTGSGTPGNTIY
V gene: TRBV7-2

CDR3 protein: ASSLAGTSGEETQY
V gene: TRBV11-3

CDR3 protein: SARDIVRGRGDTQY
V gene: TRBV20-1

CDR3 protein: ASSMGGLSDTIY
V gene: TRBV6-1

CDR3 protein: ASSLDSGQKNTEAF
V gene: TRBV11-1